This T cell receptor (beta chain) was observed in a study of blood T cell repertoires in COVID-19. Assay used: immunoSEQ multiplex PCR; TCRdb lists only in-frame clones, some missing. Here the sample spans some 390,000 clones, around nine tenths being singletons. V shed 4 bases, J shed 2 bases, and the junction held 14 bases outside the gene matches. Per the germline V gene, CDR1 is LNHDA and CDR2 is SQIVND (reference sequence). The CDR3 has 18 amino acids. This sequence was found in a woman younger than 45 who had recovered from COVID-19. V is TRBV19 and J is TRBJ1-3, with 7 bases that match TRBD1. Sequencing used PBMCs or T cells enriched from blood (not recorded which). CDR3 region: CASSTNPPTGSAGNTIYF. CDR3 coding DNA: TGTGCCAGTAGTACCAACCCCCCGACAGGGTCAGCTGGAAACACCATATATTTT.